One T cell receptor beta chain is described in this entry. Its antigen is still unknown. This sample stems from a study of shared clonotypes between healthy human individuals. The naive CD8 subset, CD45RO-negative cells positively selected for CCR7, excluded terminally differentiated effector memory CD45RA+ cells. Germline V CDR1 and CDR2: SGHDT, YYEEEE. This CDR3 region has 15 residues. V was shortened by 0 bases and J by 1 base, with 11 bases between the two germline ends. Study outcomes and limitations: Non-shared clonotypes displayed generation probabilities falling below those of clonotypes present in all four donors.

Deep-level assay runs were performed. Data came from immunoSEQ multiplex PCR; TCRdb stores just in-frame clones and leaves some out. The repertoire holds 1.5 million to 2.5 million clones, about 95% seen once, with more than 0.95% in the top ten. This clonotype originated in a man younger than 35 in good health. The sample taken for sequencing was naive CD8+ T cells sorted from blood. The genes are TRBV5-6 and TRBJ2-7; D gene uncertain. CDR3 region: CASSLALTGSYEQYF. In nucleotides, the CDR3 is TGTGCCAGCAGCTTGGCCCTTACCGGATCCTACGAGCAGTACTTC.